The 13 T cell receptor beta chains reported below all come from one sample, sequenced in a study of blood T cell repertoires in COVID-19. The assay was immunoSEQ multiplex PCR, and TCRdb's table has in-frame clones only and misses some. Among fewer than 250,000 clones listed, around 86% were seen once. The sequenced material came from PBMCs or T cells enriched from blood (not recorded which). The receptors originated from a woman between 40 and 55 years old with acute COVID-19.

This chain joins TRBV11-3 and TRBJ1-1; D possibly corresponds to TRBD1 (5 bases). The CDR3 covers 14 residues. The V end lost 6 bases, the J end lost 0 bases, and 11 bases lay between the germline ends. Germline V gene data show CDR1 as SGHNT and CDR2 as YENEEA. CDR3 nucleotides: TGTGCCAGCAGGCCGGGGGGTCTGAACACTGAAGCTTTCTTT. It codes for CASRPGGLNTEAFF.

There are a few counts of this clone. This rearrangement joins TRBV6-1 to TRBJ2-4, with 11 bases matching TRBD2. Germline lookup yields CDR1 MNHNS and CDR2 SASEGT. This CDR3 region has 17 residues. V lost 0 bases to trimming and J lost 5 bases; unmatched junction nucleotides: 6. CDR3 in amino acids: CASSEAGLAGRQNIQYF. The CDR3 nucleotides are TGTGCCAGCAGTGAAGCTGGACTAGCGGGTCGCCAAAACATTCAGTACTTC.

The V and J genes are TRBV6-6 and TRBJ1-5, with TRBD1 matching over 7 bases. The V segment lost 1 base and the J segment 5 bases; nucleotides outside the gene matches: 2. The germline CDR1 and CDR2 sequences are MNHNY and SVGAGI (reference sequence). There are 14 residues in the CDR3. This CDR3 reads CASSYWDSDQPQHF. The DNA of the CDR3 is TGTGCCAGCAGTTACTGGGACAGCGATCAGCCCCAGCATTTT.

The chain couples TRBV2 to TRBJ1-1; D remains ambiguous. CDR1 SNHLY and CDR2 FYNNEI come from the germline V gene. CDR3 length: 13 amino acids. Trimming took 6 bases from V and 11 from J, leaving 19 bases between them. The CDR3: CASSGWAGSGAFF. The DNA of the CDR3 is TGTGCCAGCAGCGGATGGGCCGGATCGGGGGCTTTCTTT.

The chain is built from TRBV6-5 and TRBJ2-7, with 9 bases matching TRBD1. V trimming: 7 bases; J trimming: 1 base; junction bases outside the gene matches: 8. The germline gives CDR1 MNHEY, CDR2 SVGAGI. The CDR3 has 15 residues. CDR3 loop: CASKSGGTGSYEQYF. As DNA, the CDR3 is TGTGCCAGCAAATCAGGCGGGACAGGGTCCTACGAGCAGTACTTC.

CDR3 sequence (DNA): TGTGCCAGCAGCTACACAGGGGTTCAGCCCCAGCATTTT. This sequence encodes CASSYTGVQPQHF. J is TRBJ1-5 and V is TRBV7-2; 7 nucleotides agree with TRBD1. The CDR3 is 13 amino acids. The V segment lost 4 bases and the J segment 6 bases; nucleotides outside the gene matches: 3. In germline, CDR1 is SGHTA, CDR2 FQGNSA.

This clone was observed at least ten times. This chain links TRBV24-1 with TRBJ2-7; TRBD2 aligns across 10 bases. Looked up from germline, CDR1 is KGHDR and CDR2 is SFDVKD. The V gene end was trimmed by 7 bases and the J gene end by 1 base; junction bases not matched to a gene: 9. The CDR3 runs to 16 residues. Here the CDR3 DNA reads TGTGCCACCAGCCCTAGCGGGAGTGAATATTCCTACGAGCAGTACTTC. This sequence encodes CATSPSGSEYSYEQYF.

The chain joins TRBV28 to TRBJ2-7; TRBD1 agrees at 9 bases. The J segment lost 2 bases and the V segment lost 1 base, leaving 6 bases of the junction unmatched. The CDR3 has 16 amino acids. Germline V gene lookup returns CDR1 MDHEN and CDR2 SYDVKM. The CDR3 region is CASSLSPGTGPYEQYF. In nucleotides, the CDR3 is TGTGCCAGCAGTTTATCCCCAGGGACAGGGCCCTACGAGCAGTACTTC. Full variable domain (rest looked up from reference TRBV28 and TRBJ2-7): DVKVTQSSRYLVKRTGEKVFLECVQDMDHENMFWYRQDPGLGLRLIYFSYDVKMKEKGDIPEGYSVSREKKERFSLILESASTNQTSMYLCASSLSPGTGPYEQYFGPGTRLTVT.

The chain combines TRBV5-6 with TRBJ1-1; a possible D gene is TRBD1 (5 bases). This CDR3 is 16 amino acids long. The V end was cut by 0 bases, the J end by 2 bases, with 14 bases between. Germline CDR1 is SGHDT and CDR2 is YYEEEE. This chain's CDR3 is CASSLGPGGVNTEAFF. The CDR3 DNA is TGTGCCAGCAGCTTGGGGCCGGGAGGGGTAAACACTGAAGCTTTCTTT.

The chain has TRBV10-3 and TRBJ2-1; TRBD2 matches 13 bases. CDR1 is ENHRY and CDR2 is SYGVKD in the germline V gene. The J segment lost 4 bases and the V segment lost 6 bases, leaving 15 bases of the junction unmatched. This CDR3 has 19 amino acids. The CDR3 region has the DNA TGTGCCATCAGCGATTCCATCCTTACTAGCGGGAGGGGGTACAATGAGCAGTTCTTC. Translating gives CAISDSILTSGRGYNEQFF.

The CDR3 loop is CASSPDRVDTGELFF. The CDR3 region has the DNA TGCGCCAGCAGCCCCGACAGGGTTGACACCGGGGAGCTGTTTTTT. The chain recombines TRBV5-1 with TRBJ2-2; 7 bases are a match to TRBD1. The junction had 6 bases not matched to a gene; V was cut back by 4 bases and J by 3 bases. Germline CDR1 SGHRS, CDR2 YFSETQ. There are 15 residues in the CDR3.

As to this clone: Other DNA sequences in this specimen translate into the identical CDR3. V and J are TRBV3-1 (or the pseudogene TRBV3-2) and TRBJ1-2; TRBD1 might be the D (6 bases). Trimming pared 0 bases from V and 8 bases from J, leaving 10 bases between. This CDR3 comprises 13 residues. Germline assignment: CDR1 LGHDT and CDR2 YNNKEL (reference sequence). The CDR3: CASSQDRGTGYTF. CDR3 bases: TGTGCCAGCAGCCAAGACAGGGGCACAGGCTACACCTTC.

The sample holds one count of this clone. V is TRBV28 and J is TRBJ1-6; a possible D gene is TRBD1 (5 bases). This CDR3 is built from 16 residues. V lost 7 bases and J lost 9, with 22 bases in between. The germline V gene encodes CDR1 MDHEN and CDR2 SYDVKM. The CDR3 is CASTPGRGKYGSPLHF. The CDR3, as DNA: TGTGCCAGCACCCCAGGGAGGGGAAAGTACGGTTCACCCCTCCACTTT.